These T cell receptor beta chains were read from a single sample in a study of blood T cell repertoires in COVID-19. Using immunoSEQ multiplex PCR, the repertoire was profiled, and TCRdb retains in-frame clones only, with some absent. The sample lists approximately 300,000 clones; nearly 90% were seen once. The sequenced sample consisted of PBMCs or T cells enriched from blood (not recorded which). These receptors all come from a woman aged 18-29 years with acute COVID-19. Each CDR3 is given with its conserved first and last residue. The D gene is left open where the match is weak. Not every row has a clone size; where given, it reads once, few, many or a size class.

j_gene,v_gene,d_gene,abundance,CDR3aa
TRBJ2-7,TRBV19,TRBD1,NA,CASSIQDRGREQYF
TRBJ2-1,TRBV7-6,NA,NA,CASSLARGKSYNEQFF
TRBJ2-1,TRBV11-3,TRBD1,NA,CASSLGDSRYNEQFF
TRBJ1-1,TRBV5-6,NA,NA,CASSLRWAVNTEAFF
TRBJ2-7,TRBV28,TRBD1,NA,CASGGQTYEQYF
TRBJ1-2,TRBV18,TRBD1,few,CASSPLYRGEDGYTF
TRBJ1-2,TRBV29-1,NA,few,CSVGEGYGYTF
TRBJ2-4,TRBV28,TRBD1,NA,CASRPRDRDIQYF
TRBJ2-1,TRBV6-2/TRBV6-3,NA,NA,CASRPLGGAYNEQFF
TRBJ2-7,TRBV6-4,NA,NA,CANKDLWGLYEQYF
TRBJ1-1,TRBV12-3/TRBV12-4,NA,NA,CASSIQDYTEAFF
TRBJ1-5,TRBV19,NA,NA,CASSIVWGHYSNQPQHF
TRBJ2-1,TRBV10-3,TRBD2,once,CAISEPGAGDTYNEQFF
TRBJ1-1,TRBV29-1,NA,NA,CSVEMTGDTEAFF
TRBJ2-3,TRBV30,NA,NA,CAWSVGLALGDTQYF
TRBJ1-1,TRBV3-1/TRBV3-2,NA,few,CASSRAGGPPNTEAFF
TRBJ2-7,TRBV6-1,TRBD1,NA,CASSESGTGGYEQYF
TRBJ1-5,TRBV10-2,NA,NA,CASSEAGSGQPQHF
TRBJ1-2,TRBV20-1,NA,NA,CSASRQANYGYTF
TRBJ2-3,TRBV25-1,NA,NA,CALDWGTSTDTQYF